What follows are 23 T cell receptor beta chains derived from one specimen sequenced in a study of blood T cell repertoires in COVID-19. The method was immunoSEQ multiplex PCR; TCRdb's version includes in-frame clones alone and lacks a portion of them. The sample shows 150,000 to 200,000 clones, roughly 84% of them seen only once. The sequencing sample was made of PBMCs or T cells enriched from blood (not recorded which). The receptors were sampled from a man in his fifties or sixties who had recovered from COVID-19.

The chain couples TRBV4-2 to TRBJ2-1, with 14 positions matching TRBD2. Looked up from germline, CDR1 is LGHNA and CDR2 is YNFKEQ. The CDR3 contains 18 residues. J lost 5 bases, V lost 4 bases, and 10 bases had no gene match. CDR3 residues: CASSLAGTSGRRDNEQFF. CDR3 DNA: TGTGCCAGCAGCCTCGCCGGGACTAGCGGGAGAAGAGACAATGAGCAGTTCTTC.

The gene calls are TRBV3-1 (or the pseudogene TRBV3-2) and TRBJ2-2; 11 bases map to TRBD2. Germline CDR1 is LGHDT and CDR2 is YNNKEL (reference sequence). The CDR3 runs to 16 residues. Trimming removed 4 bases from V and 3 bases from J; junction bases left unmatched: 4. The CDR3 reads CASSPLAGEDTGELFF. The CDR3 DNA is TGTGCCAGCAGCCCACTAGCGGGAGAAGACACCGGGGAGCTGTTTTTT.

The gene calls are TRBV7-3 and TRBJ2-1; TRBD1 matches 8 bases. CDR1 is SGHTA, CDR2 FQGTGA, per germline. CDR3 length equals 17 residues. With V trimmed by 3 bases and J by 8 bases, 15 bases remained unmatched. The CDR3 loop reads CASSFTGGLPSYDEQFF. CDR3 nucleotide sequence: TGTGCCAGCAGCTTTACAGGGGGACTCCCCAGTTATGATGAGCAGTTCTTC.

This clone was detected only once. V is TRBV7-2 and J is TRBJ2-3; TRBD2 agrees at 7 bases. The germline CDR1 and CDR2 sequences are SGHTA and FQGNSA. The CDR3 is made up of 15 amino acids. V was clipped by 5 bases and J by 0 bases; unmatched bases: 5. The CDR3 nucleotides read TGTGCCAGCAGCACACTAGCGCGGAGCACAGATACGCAGTATTTT. Its translation is CASSTLARSTDTQYF.

This chain joins TRBV7-8 and TRBJ2-2; 7 nucleotides agree with TRBD1. The CDR3 totals 15 residues. The trim removed 0 bases at V and 4 bases at J, leaving 2 bases unmatched. Germline CDR1 is SGHVS and CDR2 is FQNEAQ. CDR3 protein: CASSLAGGRTGELFF. The CDR3 nucleotides are TGTGCCAGCAGCTTAGCAGGGGGCCGCACCGGGGAGCTGTTTTTT.

This chain joins TRBV5-6 and TRBJ2-3, with 8 bases fitting TRBD1. Germline CDR1 and CDR2: SGHDT and YYEEEE. This CDR3 is built from 14 residues. The junction had 2 bases not matched to a gene; V was cut back by 0 bases and J by 5 bases. CDR3 in amino acids: CASSLAGGEDTQYF. For the CDR3, the DNA is TGTGCCAGCAGCTTGGCAGGGGGCGAAGATACGCAGTATTTT.

The chain links TRBV7-8 to TRBJ1-3; 10 bases are shared with TRBD1. The J segment lost 1 base and the V segment lost 5 bases, leaving 5 bases of the junction unmatched. Germline loops: CDR1 SGHVS, CDR2 FQNEAQ. The CDR3 extends over 16 amino acids. The CDR3: CASSLWDRGSGNTIYF. CDR3 in DNA: TGTGCCAGCAGCCTTTGGGACAGGGGATCTGGAAACACCATATATTTT.

The chain uses TRBV24-1 and TRBJ1-1; perhaps TRBD1 as D (5 bases). Per germline, CDR1 KGHDR and CDR2 SFDVKD. V was trimmed by 8 bases and J by 5 bases, leaving 14 bases between them. The CDR3 covers 13 residues. The chain's CDR3 is CATKTALGTEAFF. In nucleotides, the CDR3 is TGTGCCACCAAGACAGCGTTGGGGACTGAAGCTTTCTTT.

The chain links TRBV12-5 to TRBJ2-1; D is unclear. Germline CDR1 reads LGHNT; CDR2 reads FRNRAP. This CDR3 is 13 amino acids long. Trimming took off 7 bases at V and 12 bases at J, with 19 bases between the two ends. The CDR3 DNA reads TGTGCTAGTGCTCCCAGGCCCCAGGATCGGCAGTTCTTC. Its protein is CASAPRPQDRQFF.

This chain links TRBV5-1 with TRBJ2-3, with D unresolved. V lost 5 bases and J lost 4, with 14 bases in between. Germline CDR1 reads SGHRS; CDR2 reads YFSETQ. This CDR3 spans 14 amino acids. CDR3: CASRTGLFPDTQYF. As DNA, the CDR3 is TGCGCCAGCAGGACGGGTCTCTTTCCAGATACGCAGTATTTT.

This chain's CDR3 is CASSLAGGNSWGREQYF. CDR3 nucleotides: TGCGCCAGCAGCTTGGCGGGGGGAAATAGCTGGGGGCGCGAGCAGTACTTC. The chain joins TRBV5-1 to TRBJ2-7, with D tentatively TRBD2 (7 bases). CDR1 is SGHRS and CDR2 is YFSETQ in the germline V gene. The CDR3 has 17 residues. Trimming took off 0 bases at V and 6 bases at J, with 22 bases between the two ends.

There are a few counts of this clone. The rearrangement joins TRBV5-1 to TRBJ1-1; a possible D gene is TRBD1 (6 bases). Germline CDR1 and CDR2: SGHRS and YFSETQ. This CDR3 has 15 amino acids. V shed 0 bases and J shed 1 base, with 10 bases lying between them. For the CDR3, the DNA is TGCGCCAGCAGCTTGGTAGGGGGACAGAACACTGAAGCTTTCTTT. This codes for CASSLVGGQNTEAFF.

The rearrangement uses TRBV14 and TRBJ2-3, with 12 bases identical to TRBD2. CDR3 size: 18 residues. From germline, CDR1 is SGHDN and CDR2 FVKESK. Trimming removed 4 bases from V and 3 bases from J; junction bases left unmatched: 11. CDR3 in DNA: TGTGCCAGCAGCCCAAAGGTACTAGCGGGAGGAGTTACAGATACGCAGTATTTT. Translated, it gives CASSPKVLAGGVTDTQYF.

The chain joins TRBV5-1 to TRBJ2-5; D ambiguous. The CDR3 consists of 13 residues. V dropped 0 bases and J dropped 5 bases, with 8 bases sitting between them. Germline V gene data show CDR1 as SGHRS and CDR2 as YFSETQ. This CDR3 reads CASSLELEETQYF. In nucleotides, the CDR3 is TGCGCCAGCAGCTTGGAACTGGAGGAGACCCAGTACTTC.

The CDR3 bases are TGTGCCTGCCCTAATGACAGCAATAATGAAAAACTGTTTTTT. It yields the protein CACPNDSNNEKLFF. V usage is TRBV30 and J usage is TRBJ1-4; D might be TRBD1 (5 bases). CDR3 length: 14 amino acids. Trimming took 6 bases from V and 4 from J, leaving 15 bases between them. CDR1 and CDR2 (germline): GTSNPN, SVGIG (reference sequence). Based on the CDR3 plus reference TRBV30 and TRBJ1-4, the full variable domain is SQTIHQWPATLVQPVGSPLSLECTVEGTSNPNLYWYRQAAGRGLQLLFYSVGIGQISSEVPQNLSASRPQDRQFILSSKKLLLSDSGFYLCACPNDSNNEKLFFGSGTQLSVL.

This clone was seen just once. The chain uses TRBV18 and TRBJ2-3, with 13 bases lining up with TRBD2. This CDR3 has 22 amino acids. Trimming cost V 3 bases and J 2 bases; bases outside gene matches: 20. The germline V gene has CDR1 KGHSH and CDR2 LQKENI. The DNA for the CDR3 is TGTGCCAGCTCACCCCACCGGATCCCGAGACTAGCGGGAGGCCCAACCACAGATACGCAGTATTTT. Protein product: CASSPHRIPRLAGGPTTDTQYF.

The chain couples TRBV5-4 to TRBJ2-1, with 7 bases that match TRBD2. The germline V gene has CDR1 SGHNT and CDR2 YYREEE (reference sequence). V was pared by 3 bases and J by 8 bases, with 8 bases of the junction left unmatched. This CDR3 has 14 amino acids. In DNA, the CDR3 is TGTGCCAGCAGCTCAGCGGGCGGGAGCGATGAGCAGTTCTTC. It codes for CASSSAGGSDEQFF.

The chain couples TRBV12-3 or TRBV12-4 to TRBJ2-5; D is unclear. This CDR3 spans 13 amino acids. Trimming took off 3 bases at V and 5 bases at J, with 10 bases between the two ends. This chain's CDR3 is CASSLTRLETQYF. As DNA, the CDR3 is TGTGCCAGCAGTTTGACACGGTTGGAGACCCAGTACTTC.

This clone appeared a few times. The rearrangement links TRBV28 to TRBJ1-4; no firm D call. The length of the CDR3 is 12 residues. From germline, CDR1 is MDHEN and CDR2 SYDVKM. The CDR3 nucleotides read TGTGCGACGCGGGCAACTAATGAAAAACTGTTTTTT. It encodes CATRATNEKLFF.

This rearrangement joins TRBV19 to TRBJ2-3, with TRBD1 matching 8 bases. CDR3 length equals 15 residues. V was clipped by 6 bases and J by 1 base; unmatched bases: 6. Looked up from germline, CDR1 is LNHDA and CDR2 is SQIVND (reference sequence). The CDR3 DNA sequence: TGTGCCAGTAGATGGACAGGGTCTGGCACAGATACGCAGTATTTT. This translates into CASRWTGSGTDTQYF.

This chain links TRBV6-5 with TRBJ1-5, with D tentatively TRBD1 (5 bases). This CDR3 contains 13 residues. Germline V gene sequence: CDR1 MNHEY, CDR2 SVGAGI. The V end was cut by 6 bases, the J end by 7 bases, with 13 bases between. CDR3 amino acids: CASRAGLSQPQHF. In DNA, the CDR3 is TGTGCCAGCAGGGCAGGGCTTTCGCAGCCCCAGCATTTT.

This clone was seen only once. V is TRBV19 and J is TRBJ1-5, with 7 bases fitting TRBD1. In germline, CDR1 is LNHDA, CDR2 SQIVND (reference sequence). The CDR3 extends over 14 amino acids. The V gene end was trimmed by 7 bases and the J gene end by 3 bases; junction bases not matched to a gene: 6. The DNA of the CDR3 is TGTGCCAGTATACGGACAGGAGACAATCAGCCCCAGCATTTT. Protein product: CASIRTGDNQPQHF.

CDR3: CASSQPSGGAGETQYF. In DNA, the CDR3 is TGTGCCAGCAGTCAACCCAGCGGGGGGGCCGGTGAGACCCAGTACTTC. V usage is TRBV11-2 and J usage is TRBJ2-5; 10 bases fit TRBD2. CDR1 is SGHAT and CDR2 is FQNNGV in the germline V gene. After removal of 6 bases from V and 5 bases from J, the junction contained 12 bases not matched to a gene. CDR3 length: 16 amino acids.